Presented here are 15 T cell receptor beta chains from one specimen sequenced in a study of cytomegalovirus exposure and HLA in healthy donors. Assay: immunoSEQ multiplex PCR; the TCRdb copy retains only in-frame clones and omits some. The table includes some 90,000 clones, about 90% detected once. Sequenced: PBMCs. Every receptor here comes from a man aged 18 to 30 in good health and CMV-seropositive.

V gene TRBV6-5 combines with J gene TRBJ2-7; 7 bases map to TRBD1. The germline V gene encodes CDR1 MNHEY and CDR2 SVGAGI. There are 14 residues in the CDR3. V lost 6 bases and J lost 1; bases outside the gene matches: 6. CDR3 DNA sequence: TGTGCCAGCAGCCGACAGGGCGGGTCCTACGAGCAGTACTTC. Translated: CASSRQGGSYEQYF.

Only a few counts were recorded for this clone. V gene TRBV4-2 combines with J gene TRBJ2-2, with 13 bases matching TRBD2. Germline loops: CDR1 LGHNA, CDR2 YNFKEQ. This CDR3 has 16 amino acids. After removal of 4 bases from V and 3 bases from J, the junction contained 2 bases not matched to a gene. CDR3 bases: TGTGCCAGCAGCCGCGGGACTAGCGGGGACACCGGGGAGCTGTTTTTT. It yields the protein CASSRGTSGDTGELFF.

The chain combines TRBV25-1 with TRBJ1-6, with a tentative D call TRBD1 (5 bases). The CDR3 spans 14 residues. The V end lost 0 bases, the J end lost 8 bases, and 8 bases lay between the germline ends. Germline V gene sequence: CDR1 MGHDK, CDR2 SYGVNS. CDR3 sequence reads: CASSEYRGDSPLHF. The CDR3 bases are TGTGCCAGCAGTGAATATCGGGGGGATTCACCCCTCCACTTT.

CDR3 region: CASSLSGQGLDTQYF. The DNA of the CDR3 is TGCGCCAGCAGCTTGTCCGGACAGGGTTTGGATACGCAGTATTTT. This chain uses TRBV5-1 with TRBJ2-3, with 8 bases that match TRBD1. V was pared by 1 base and J by 6 bases, with 7 bases of the junction left unmatched. This CDR3 spans 15 amino acids. Germline V gene sequence: CDR1 SGHRS, CDR2 YFSETQ.

The CDR3: CASSSYSSAALEQYF. The CDR3, as DNA: TGTGCCAGCAGCTCATATTCGTCGGCGGCACTCGAGCAGTACTTC. V is TRBV7-2 and J is TRBJ2-7; D gene unclear. The V gene lost 4 bases and the J gene lost 6 bases, with 19 bases spanning the gap. This CDR3 contains 15 residues. CDR1 SGHTA and CDR2 FQGNSA come from the germline V gene.

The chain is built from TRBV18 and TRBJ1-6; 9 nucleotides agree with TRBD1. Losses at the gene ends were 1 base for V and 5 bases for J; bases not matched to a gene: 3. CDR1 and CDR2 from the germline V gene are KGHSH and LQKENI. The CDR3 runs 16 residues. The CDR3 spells CASSPQDRGNNSPLHF. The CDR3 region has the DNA TGTGCCAGCTCACCACAGGACAGGGGTAATAATTCACCCCTCCACTTT.

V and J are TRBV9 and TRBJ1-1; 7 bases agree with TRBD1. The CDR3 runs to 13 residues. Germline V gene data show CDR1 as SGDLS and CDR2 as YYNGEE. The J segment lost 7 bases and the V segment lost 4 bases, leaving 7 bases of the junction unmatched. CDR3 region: CASSPRQGIEAFF. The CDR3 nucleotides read TGTGCCAGCAGCCCCAGACAGGGCATTGAAGCTTTCTTT.

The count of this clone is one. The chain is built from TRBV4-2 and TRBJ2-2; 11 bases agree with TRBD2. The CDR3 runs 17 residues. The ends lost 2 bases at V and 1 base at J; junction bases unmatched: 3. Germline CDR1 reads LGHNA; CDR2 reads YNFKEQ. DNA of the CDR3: TGTGCCAGCAGCCAACGACTAGCGGGGCTGAACACCGGGGAGCTGTTTTTT. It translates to CASSQRLAGLNTGELFF.

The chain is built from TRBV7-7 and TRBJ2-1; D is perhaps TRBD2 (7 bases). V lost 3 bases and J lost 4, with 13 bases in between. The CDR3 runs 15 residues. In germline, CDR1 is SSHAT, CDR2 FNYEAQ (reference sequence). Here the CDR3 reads CASSFGGAGYNEQFF. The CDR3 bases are TGTGCCAGCAGCTTTGGGGGGGCCGGTTACAATGAGCAGTTCTTC.

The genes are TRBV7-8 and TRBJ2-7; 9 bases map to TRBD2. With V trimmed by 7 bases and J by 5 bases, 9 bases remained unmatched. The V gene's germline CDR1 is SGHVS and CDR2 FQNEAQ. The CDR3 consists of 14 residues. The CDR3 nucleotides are TGTGCCAGCACTATATATAGCGGGAGCAACGAGCAGTACTTC. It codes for CASTIYSGSNEQYF.

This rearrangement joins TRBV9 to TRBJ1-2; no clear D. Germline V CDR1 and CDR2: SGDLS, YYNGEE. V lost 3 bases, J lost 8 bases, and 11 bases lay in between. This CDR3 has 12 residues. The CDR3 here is CASSGGRWGYTF. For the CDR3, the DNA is TGTGCCAGCAGCGGCGGGAGGTGGGGCTACACCTTC.

The CDR3 protein is CASSLGQGPYNEQFF. In nucleotides, the CDR3 is TGCGCCAGCAGCTTAGGACAGGGCCCCTACAATGAGCAGTTCTTC. The chain uses TRBV5-1 and TRBJ2-1; 8 bases line up with TRBD1. CDR1 SGHRS and CDR2 YFSETQ come from the germline V gene. V lost 2 bases, J lost 2 bases, and 3 bases stayed unmatched. The CDR3 runs 15 residues.

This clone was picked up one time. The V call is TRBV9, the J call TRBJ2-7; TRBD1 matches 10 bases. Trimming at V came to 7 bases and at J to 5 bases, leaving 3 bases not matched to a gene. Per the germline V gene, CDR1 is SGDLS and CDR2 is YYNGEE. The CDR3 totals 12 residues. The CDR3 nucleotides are TGTGCCAGCGGGACAGGGGCCCACGAGCAGTACTTC. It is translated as CASGTGAHEQYF.

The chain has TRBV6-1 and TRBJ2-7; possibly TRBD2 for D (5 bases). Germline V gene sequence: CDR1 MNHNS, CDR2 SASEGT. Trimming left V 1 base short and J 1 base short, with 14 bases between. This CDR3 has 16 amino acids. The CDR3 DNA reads TGTGCCAGCAGTGAAGAGATGGGGAGAGGGTCCTACGAGCAGTACTTC. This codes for CASSEEMGRGSYEQYF.

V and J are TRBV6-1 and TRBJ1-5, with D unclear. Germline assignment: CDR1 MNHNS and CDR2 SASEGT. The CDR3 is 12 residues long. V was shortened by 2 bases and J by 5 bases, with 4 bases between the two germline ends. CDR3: CASSELDQPQHF. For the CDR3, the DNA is TGTGCCAGCAGTGAACTTGATCAGCCCCAGCATTTT.